The 14 T cell receptor beta chains below were found in one sample sequenced in a study of patients and donors after allogeneic stem cell transplantation. In TCRdb, the RT-PCR reads were re-called with MiXCR into one record per CDR3 protein. The data hold about a million distinct CDR3 sequences, with approximately 18% observed a single time. Source material: blood, either unsorted or a sorted T cell fraction (not recorded which). The receptors stem from a human donor who was either an allogeneic HSCT recipient or a stem cell or donor lymphocyte infusion donor (not recorded which). It is not recorded whose cells these are; they may come from a transplant donor.

The chain uses TRBV5-1 and TRBJ1-3; a possible D gene is TRBD1 (6 bases). V lost 0 bases and J lost 1, with 20 bases in between. This CDR3 comprises 19 residues. Germline V CDR1 and CDR2: SGHRS, YFSETQ. For the CDR3, the DNA is TGCGCCAGCAGCTTGGTCTCCTCAGCCGAACAGGGATCTGGAAACACCATATATTTT. It specifies CASSLVSSAEQGSGNTIYF.

This clonotype has more than one count but fewer than ten. This chain links TRBV27 with TRBJ2-3; D not resolved. V lost 5 bases to trimming and J lost 0 bases, with 15 bases between them. Germline values: CDR1 MNHEY, CDR2 SMNVEV (reference sequence). The length of the CDR3 is 16 residues. For the CDR3, the DNA is TGTGCCAGCAGTCCCATCGGGTGGACGAGCACAGATACGCAGTATTTT. This codes for CASSPIGWTSTDTQYF.

J is TRBJ2-1 and V is TRBV24-1, with D possibly matching TRBD1 (6 bases). The length of the CDR3 is 17 residues. Trimming cost V 3 bases and J 10 bases, with 24 bases left between them. The germline CDR1 and CDR2 sequences are KGHDR and SFDVKD. CDR3: CATSDPWSGRGPGEQFF. In DNA form, the CDR3 reads TGTGCCACCAGTGATCCCTGGTCGGGCAGGGGCCCGGGAGAGCAGTTCTTC.

In DNA, the CDR3 is TGTGCCACCATCCCTCCGTTTCGGGACTCACGCACAGATACGCAGTATTTT. It yields the protein CATIPPFRDSRTDTQYF. The V and J genes are TRBV24-1 and TRBJ2-3, with TRBD2 as a possible D gene (6 bases). In germline, CDR1 is KGHDR, CDR2 SFDVKD. This CDR3 contains 17 residues. The ends were cut back, 8 bases at V and 1 base at J, with 21 bases in the middle.

V and J are TRBV10-3 and TRBJ1-1; the D gene is possibly TRBD1 (6 bases). CDR3 length: 16 residues. V was cut by 0 bases and J by 3 bases, with 14 bases left in between. From germline, CDR1 is ENHRY and CDR2 SYGVKD. CDR3 DNA sequence: TGTGCCATCAGTGAGTCCCGCAGGGGCCTGTACACTGAAGCTTTCTTT. The encoded protein is CAISESRRGLYTEAFF.

This clonotype was detected a few times. This chain joins TRBV12-3 or TRBV12-4 and TRBJ2-1; 7 bases are shared with TRBD1. J gave up 7 bases and V 7 bases, and 10 bases lay outside the gene matches. The CDR3 is 14 residues long. CDR3 sequence reads: CASITGTALNEQFF. DNA of the CDR3: TGTGCCAGCATTACCGGGACAGCGTTAAATGAGCAGTTCTTC.

This clonotype occurred a few times. The chain carries TRBV4-3 and TRBJ2-1; 7 nucleotides agree with TRBD1. This CDR3 spans 15 amino acids. Germline values: CDR1 LGHNA, CDR2 YSLEER. Losses at the gene ends were 0 bases for V and 10 bases for J; bases not matched to a gene: 9. CDR3 sequence: CASSQDRDSWGEQFF. CDR3 nucleotides: TGCGCCAGCAGCCAAGATAGGGACAGTTGGGGGGAGCAGTTCTTC.

This clonotype was seen only a few times. The rearrangement links TRBV29-1 to TRBJ2-3, with 8 bases identical to TRBD1. The germline V gene has CDR1 SQVTM and CDR2 ANQGSEA. The CDR3 has 13 amino acids. V shed 6 bases and J 0 bases; nucleotides not matched to a gene: 2. CDR3 in amino acids: CSVTGASTDTQYF. The CDR3 DNA reads TGCAGCGTGACAGGGGCTAGCACAGATACGCAGTATTTT.

This clonotype was seen only a few times. The V gene is TRBV29-1, the J gene TRBJ2-1, with TRBD2 matching 9 bases. The CDR3 loop spans 13 amino acids. Germline V CDR1 and CDR2: SQVTM, ANQGSEA. Unmatched junction bases numbered 4, after V lost 1 base and J lost 9 bases. CDR3 DNA: TGCAGCGTTGAAGTCGCGGGGGGGACTGAGCAGTTCTTC. It translates to CSVEVAGGTEQFF.

This clonotype appeared a few times. The rearrangement uses TRBV20-1 and TRBJ2-3, with unresolved D. The V end was cut by 3 bases, the J end by 0 bases, with 10 bases between. The CDR3 runs 14 residues. Germline CDR1 and CDR2: DFQATT and SNEGSKA (reference sequence). CDR3 sequence (DNA): TGCAGTGCTAGTGAAGCAACTAGCACAGATACGCAGTATTTT. Amino acids: CSASEATSTDTQYF.

The chain carries TRBV12-3 or TRBV12-4 and TRBJ2-7, with 10 bases lining up with TRBD2. V was pared by 5 bases and J by 4 bases, with 11 bases of the junction left unmatched. The CDR3 runs 16 residues. The DNA of the CDR3 is TGTGCCAGCAGTCCTGCGATTAGCGGGAGGTATTACGAGCAGTACTTC. Its translation is CASSPAISGRYYEQYF.

This clonotype was found a few times. Here the CDR3 reads CASSLSAGDSYNEQFF. In DNA, the CDR3 is TGTGCCAGCAGTTTATCGGCAGGCGATTCCTACAATGAGCAGTTCTTC. This chain joins TRBV27 and TRBJ2-1; D is uncertain. V was clipped by 0 bases and J by 1 base, with 10 bases between them. Per the germline V gene, CDR1 is MNHEY and CDR2 is SMNVEV (reference sequence). The CDR3 has 16 amino acids.

The chain carries TRBV12-3 or TRBV12-4 and TRBJ1-5; the D gene is possibly TRBD1 (5 bases). Trimming took 6 bases from V and 1 from J, leaving 10 bases between them. The CDR3 contains 14 residues. CDR3 sequence reads: CASRPGRSNQPQHF. The CDR3 DNA follows: TGTGCCAGCAGGCCGGGACGGAGCAATCAGCCCCAGCATTTT.

This chain joins TRBV2 and TRBJ1-4; D not certain. This CDR3 is 13 amino acids long. Trimming took 2 bases from V and 5 from J, leaving 6 bases between them. The germline V gene encodes CDR1 SNHLY and CDR2 FYNNEI. Here the CDR3 DNA reads TGTGCCAGCAGTGAACGGGGAAATGAAAAACTGTTTTTT. Translated, it gives CASSERGNEKLFF.